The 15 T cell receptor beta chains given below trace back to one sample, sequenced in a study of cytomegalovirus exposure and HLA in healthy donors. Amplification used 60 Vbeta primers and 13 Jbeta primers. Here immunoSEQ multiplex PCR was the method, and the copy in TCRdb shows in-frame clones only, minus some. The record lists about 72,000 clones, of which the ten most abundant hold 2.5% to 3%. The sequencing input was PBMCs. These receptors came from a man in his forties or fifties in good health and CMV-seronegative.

The CDR3 DNA is TGTGCCAGCAGCTTAGGGTCTAGCTTGACAGATACGCAGTATTTT. Translation: CASSLGSSLTDTQYF. The rearrangement links TRBV13 to TRBJ2-3, with a weak D call TRBD2 (5 bases). V was trimmed by 0 bases and J by 3 bases, leaving 10 bases between them. The CDR3 loop spans 15 amino acids. Per germline, CDR1 PRHDT and CDR2 FYEKMQ (reference sequence).

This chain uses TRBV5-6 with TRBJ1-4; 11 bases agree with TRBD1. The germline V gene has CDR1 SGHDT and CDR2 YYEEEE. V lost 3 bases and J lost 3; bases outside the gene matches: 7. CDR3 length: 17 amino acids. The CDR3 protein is CASSWGTGGTANEKLFF. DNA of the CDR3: TGTGCCAGCAGCTGGGGGACAGGGGGAACGGCTAATGAAAAACTGTTTTTT.

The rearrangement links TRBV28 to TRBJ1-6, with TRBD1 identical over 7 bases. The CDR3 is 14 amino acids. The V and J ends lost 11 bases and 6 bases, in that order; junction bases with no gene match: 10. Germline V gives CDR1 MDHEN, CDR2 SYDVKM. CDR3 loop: CAGSRGQTNSPLHF. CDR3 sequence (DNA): TGTGCCGGATCTAGGGGACAGACTAATTCACCCCTCCACTTT.

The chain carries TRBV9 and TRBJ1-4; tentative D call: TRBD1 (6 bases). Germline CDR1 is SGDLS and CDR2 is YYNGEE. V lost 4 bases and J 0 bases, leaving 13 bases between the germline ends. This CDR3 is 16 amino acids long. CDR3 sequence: CASSPGQRATNEKLFF. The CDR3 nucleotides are TGTGCCAGCAGCCCCGGACAGCGCGCAACTAATGAAAAACTGTTTTTT.

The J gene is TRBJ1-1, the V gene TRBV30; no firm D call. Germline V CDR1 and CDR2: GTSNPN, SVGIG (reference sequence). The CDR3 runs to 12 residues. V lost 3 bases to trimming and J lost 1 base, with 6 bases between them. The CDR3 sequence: CAWSYGNTEAFF. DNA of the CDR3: TGTGCCTGGAGCTACGGGAACACTGAAGCTTTCTTT.

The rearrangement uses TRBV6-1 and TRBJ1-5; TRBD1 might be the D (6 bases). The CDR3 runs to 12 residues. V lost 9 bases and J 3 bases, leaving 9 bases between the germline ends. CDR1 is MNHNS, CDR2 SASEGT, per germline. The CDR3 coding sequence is TGTGCCAGTCGGACAGCCAATCAGCCCCAGCATTTT. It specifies CASRTANQPQHF.

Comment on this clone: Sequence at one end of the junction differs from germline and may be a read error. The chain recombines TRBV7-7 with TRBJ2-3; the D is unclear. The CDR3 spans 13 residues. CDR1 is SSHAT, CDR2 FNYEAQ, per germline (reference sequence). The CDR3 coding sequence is TGTGCTAGCAGCTTAGGTTTGAGGGATACGCAGTATTTT. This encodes CASSLGLRDTQYF.

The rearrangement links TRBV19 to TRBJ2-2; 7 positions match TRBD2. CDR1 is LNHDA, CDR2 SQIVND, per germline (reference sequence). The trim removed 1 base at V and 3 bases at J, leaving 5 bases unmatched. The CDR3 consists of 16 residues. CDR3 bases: TGTGCCAGTAGTATAGGGGAGGGGCTTTACACCGGGGAGCTGTTTTTT. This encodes CASSIGEGLYTGELFF.

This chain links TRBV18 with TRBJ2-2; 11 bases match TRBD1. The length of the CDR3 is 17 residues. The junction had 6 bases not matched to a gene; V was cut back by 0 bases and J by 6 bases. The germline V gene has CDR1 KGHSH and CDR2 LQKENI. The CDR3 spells CASSPPAGQGVSGELFF. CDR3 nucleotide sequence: TGTGCCAGCTCACCACCGGCGGGACAGGGGGTATCCGGGGAGCTGTTTTTT.

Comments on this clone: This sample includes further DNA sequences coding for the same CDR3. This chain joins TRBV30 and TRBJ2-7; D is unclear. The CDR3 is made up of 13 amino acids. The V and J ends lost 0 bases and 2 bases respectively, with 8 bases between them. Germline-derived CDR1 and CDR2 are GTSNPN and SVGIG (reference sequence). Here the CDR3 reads CAWSVAVTYEQYF. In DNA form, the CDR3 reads TGTGCCTGGAGTGTAGCTGTTACCTACGAGCAGTACTTC.

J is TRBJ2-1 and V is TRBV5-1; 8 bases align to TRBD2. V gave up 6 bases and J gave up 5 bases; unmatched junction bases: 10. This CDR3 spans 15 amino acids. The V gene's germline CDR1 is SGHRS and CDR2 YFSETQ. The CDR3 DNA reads TGCGCCAGCACCATTCAGGCGGGGGGAGACAATGAGCAGTTCTTC. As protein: CASTIQAGGDNEQFF.

In nucleotides, the CDR3 is TGTGCCTCCTCGAGGCAGTCGGATTCACCCCTCCACTTT. It is translated as CASSRQSDSPLHF. The chain couples TRBV30 to TRBJ1-6; the D is unclear. This CDR3 spans 13 amino acids. CDR1 GTSNPN and CDR2 SVGIG come from the germline V gene (reference sequence). Trimming cost V 7 bases and J 8 bases, with 15 bases left between them.

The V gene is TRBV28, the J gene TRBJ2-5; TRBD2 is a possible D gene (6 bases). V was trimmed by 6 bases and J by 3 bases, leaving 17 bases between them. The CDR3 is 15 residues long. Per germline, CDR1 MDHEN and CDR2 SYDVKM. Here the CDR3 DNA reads TGTGCCAGCAGCATAGCGGAAGGGCTTAAAGAGACCCAGTACTTC. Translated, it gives CASSIAEGLKETQYF.

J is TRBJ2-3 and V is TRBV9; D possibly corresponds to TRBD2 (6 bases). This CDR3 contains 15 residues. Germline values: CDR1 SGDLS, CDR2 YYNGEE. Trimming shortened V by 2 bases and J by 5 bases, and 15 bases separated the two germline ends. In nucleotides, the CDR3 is TGTGCCAGCAGCGTTGTCGGGGGACGTAGAGATACGCAGTATTTT. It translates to CASSVVGGRRDTQYF. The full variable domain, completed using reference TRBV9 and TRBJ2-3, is DSGVTQTPKHLITATGQRVTLRCSPRSGDLSVYWYQQSLDQGLQFLIQYYNGEERAKGNILERFSAQQFPDLHSELNLSSLELGDSALYFCASSVVGGRRDTQYFGPGTRLTVL.

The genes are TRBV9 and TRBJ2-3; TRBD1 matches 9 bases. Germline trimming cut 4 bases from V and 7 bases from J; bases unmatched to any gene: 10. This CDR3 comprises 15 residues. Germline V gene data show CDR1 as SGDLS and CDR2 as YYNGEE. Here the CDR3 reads CASSRTGELMNTQYF. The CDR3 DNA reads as TGTGCCAGCAGCCGGACAGGGGAACTCATGAATACGCAGTATTTT.